This T cell receptor (beta chain) was sequenced in a study of blood T cell repertoires in COVID-19. In the study overall: Samples of COVID-19 (acute and convalescent) were obtained from the United States, Italy and Spain.

Original methodology: Amplifying reference gene primers gave estimates of nucleated cell counts. TCRdb's copy holds only in-frame clones and misses some; the assay was immunoSEQ multiplex PCR. The V and J calls and clone size were taken over from that table, and D and trimming were inferred from the DNA. Among 35,000 to 45,000 clones listed, nearly 90% were seen once. Per germline, CDR1 KGHSH and CDR2 LQKENI. The CDR3 is 20 residues long. V was shortened by 4 bases and J by 1 base, with 23 bases between the two germline ends. The V call is TRBV18, the J call TRBJ2-6; possibly TRBD2 for D (6 bases). Sequenced: peripheral blood. The clonotype was recovered from a man aged 50-59 years with active COVID-19. The DNA for the CDR3 is TGTGCCAGCTCACTTTATCCGCCCGGGACGGGGACTTCTGGGGCCAACGTCCTGACTTTC. This gives the protein CASSLYPPGTGTSGANVLTF.